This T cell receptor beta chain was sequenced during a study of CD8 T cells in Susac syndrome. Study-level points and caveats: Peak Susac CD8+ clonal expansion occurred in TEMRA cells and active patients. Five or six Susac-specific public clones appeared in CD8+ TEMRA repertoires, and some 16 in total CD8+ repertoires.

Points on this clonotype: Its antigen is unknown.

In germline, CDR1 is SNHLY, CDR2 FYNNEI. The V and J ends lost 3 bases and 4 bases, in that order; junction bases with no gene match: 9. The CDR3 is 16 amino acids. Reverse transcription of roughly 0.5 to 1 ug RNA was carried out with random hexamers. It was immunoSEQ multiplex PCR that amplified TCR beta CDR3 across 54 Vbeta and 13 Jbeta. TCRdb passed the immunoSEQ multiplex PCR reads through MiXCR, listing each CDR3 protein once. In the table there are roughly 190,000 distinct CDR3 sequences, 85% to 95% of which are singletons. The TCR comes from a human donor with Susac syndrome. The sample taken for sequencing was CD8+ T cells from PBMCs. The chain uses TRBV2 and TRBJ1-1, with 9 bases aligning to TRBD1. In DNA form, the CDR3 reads TGTGCCAGCAGTGATTTTAGGACAGGGGATAGCACTGAAGCTTTCTTT. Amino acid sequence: CASSDFRTGDSTEAFF.